This entry lists 7 T cell receptor beta chains sequenced from one sample in a study of cytomegalovirus exposure and HLA in healthy donors. 60 Vbeta and 13 Jbeta primers were used in PCR. Assay used: immunoSEQ multiplex PCR; TCRdb lists only in-frame clones, some missing. Among 150,000 to 200,000 clones listed, 70% to 80% were seen once. The sample was PBMCs. All receptors derive from a woman aged 55-69 years in good health and CMV-seropositive.

V and J are TRBV27 and TRBJ1-5, with no clear D. CDR3 length: 15 residues. CDR1 is MNHEY, CDR2 SMNVEV, per germline (reference sequence). Trimming left V 0 bases short and J 1 base short, with 7 bases between. The CDR3 reads CASSLSGGSNQPQHF. The CDR3 DNA is TGTGCCAGCAGTTTATCAGGAGGGAGCAATCAGCCCCAGCATTTT.

The chain links TRBV28 to TRBJ2-2; D not resolved. Germline V lookup: CDR1 MDHEN, CDR2 SYDVKM. V was trimmed by 3 bases and J by 1 base, leaving 6 bases between them. The CDR3 totals 14 residues. CDR3: CASSLVVNTGELFF. CDR3 nucleotides: TGTGCCAGCAGTTTGGTAGTGAACACCGGGGAGCTGTTTTTT.

The CDR3 spells CASSSYRGGTDTQYF. In DNA form, the CDR3 reads TGTGCCAGCAGTAGTTACAGGGGCGGGACAGATACGCAGTATTTT. This rearrangement joins TRBV6-1 to TRBJ2-3; 7 positions agree with TRBD1. This CDR3 has 15 residues. The V segment lost 5 bases and the J segment 3 bases; nucleotides outside the gene matches: 8. CDR1 is MNHNS, CDR2 SASEGT, per germline.

V and J are TRBV5-6 and TRBJ1-1; D is perhaps TRBD1 (6 bases). Per germline, CDR1 SGHDT and CDR2 YYEEEE. CDR3 length: 15 amino acids. V was trimmed by 4 bases and J by 5 bases, leaving 18 bases between them. As DNA, the CDR3 is TGTGCCAGCAGCCTCTTTCAGGGGAGGGGTACTGAAGCTTTCTTT. Its translation is CASSLFQGRGTEAFF.

The chain combines TRBV5-1 with TRBJ2-1; 7 bases are a match to TRBD1. J was trimmed by 8 bases and V by 1 base; bases with no gene match: 3. This CDR3 has 13 amino acids. CDR1 SGHRS and CDR2 YFSETQ come from the germline V gene. The CDR3 DNA reads TGCGCCAGCAGCTTGTCGACAGGGTATGAGCAGTTCTTC. Encoded protein: CASSLSTGYEQFF.

The chain carries TRBV7-9 and TRBJ2-7; 8 bases are a match to TRBD2. The germline CDR1 and CDR2 sequences are SEHNR and FQNEAQ (reference sequence). V gave up 3 bases and J gave up 5 bases; unmatched junction bases: 6. The CDR3 is 14 amino acids. CDR3 sequence (DNA): TGTGCCAGCAGCTTGGAGCGGGAGCTGAACGAGCAGTACTTC. The encoded protein is CASSLERELNEQYF.

The V and J genes are TRBV9 and TRBJ1-6; a possible D gene is TRBD1 (5 bases). Trimming took off 4 bases at V and 9 bases at J, with 23 bases between the two ends. The CDR3 contains 17 residues. Germline assignment: CDR1 SGDLS and CDR2 YYNGEE. This chain's CDR3 is CASSPRGTGAGGSPLHF. The CDR3 DNA reads TGTGCCAGCAGCCCTAGGGGTACAGGCGCGGGGGGTTCACCCCTCCACTTT.